These 14 T cell receptor beta chains were all obtained from the same sample, sequenced in a study of cytomegalovirus exposure and HLA in healthy donors. It was with 60 Vbeta and 13 Jbeta primers that the PCR ran. Assay: immunoSEQ multiplex PCR; the TCRdb copy retains only in-frame clones and omits some. The sample includes roughly 200,000 clones, roughly 90% of them seen just once. Sequencing input: PBMCs. These receptors all stem from a boy younger than 10 in good health and CMV-seronegative.

This clone was counted between two and nine times. The V call is TRBV6-4, the J call TRBJ1-5; 7 positions match TRBD1. There are 13 residues in the CDR3. The germline V gene encodes CDR1 MRHNA and CDR2 SNTAGT. V was clipped by 7 bases and J by 7 bases; unmatched bases: 7. The CDR3 protein is CASTVDRDQPQHF. DNA of the CDR3: TGTGCCAGCACCGTCGACAGGGACCAGCCCCAGCATTTT.

This rearrangement joins TRBV30 to TRBJ2-3, with 7 bases that match TRBD1. Germline CDR1 is GTSNPN and CDR2 is SVGIG (reference sequence). V lost 2 bases and J lost 6; bases outside the gene matches: 14. The CDR3 runs 16 residues. The DNA of the CDR3 is TGTGCCTGGAGTACCCCCCTGGGACAGCTTCCGGATACGCAGTATTTT. Protein: CAWSTPLGQLPDTQYF.

In nucleotides, the CDR3 is TGTGCCAGCAGCGTAGCGGCAGGCCTTGCCTATGGCTACACCTTC. The encoded protein is CASSVAAGLAYGYTF. The chain carries TRBV9 and TRBJ1-2, with D unclear. Trimming stripped 0 bases from V and 4 bases from J, with 13 bases between. The germline V gene has CDR1 SGDLS and CDR2 YYNGEE. CDR3 length equals 15 residues.

V gene TRBV29-1 combines with J gene TRBJ2-5, with 7 bases aligning to TRBD1. The CDR3 is made up of 13 amino acids. CDR1 and CDR2 from the germline V gene are SQVTM and ANQGSEA. Here the CDR3 DNA reads TGCAGTGCAAACAGGGGAAATCAAGAGACCCAGTACTTC. Translation gives CSANRGNQETQYF.

This chain links TRBV28 with TRBJ2-7; perhaps TRBD2 as D (5 bases). Germline lookup yields CDR1 MDHEN and CDR2 SYDVKM. The CDR3 is 13 amino acids. V was clipped by 2 bases and J by 7 bases, with 12 bases between them. DNA for the CDR3: TGTGCCAGCAGTTTAATACGGAGAGGGGAGCAGTACTTC. Translating gives CASSLIRRGEQYF.

In its sample, this clone was seen a few times. The rearrangement joins TRBV7-9 to TRBJ2-7; D is possibly TRBD1 (6 bases). V was trimmed by 4 bases and J by 1 base, leaving 8 bases between them. The CDR3 totals 13 residues. Germline V CDR1 and CDR2: SEHNR, FQNEAQ (reference sequence). The CDR3 spells CASSSGQSYEQYF. The CDR3 nucleotides read TGTGCCAGCAGCTCAGGACAGTCCTACGAGCAGTACTTC.

The rearrangement links TRBV27 to TRBJ1-5, with TRBD1 identical over 7 bases. Trimming cost V 8 bases and J 3 bases; bases outside gene matches: 10. In germline, CDR1 is MNHEY, CDR2 SMNVEV (reference sequence). The CDR3 sequence is 15 residues long. CDR3: CASGCRDRLNQPQHF. CDR3 DNA: TGTGCCAGCGGATGTCGGGACAGACTCAATCAGCCCCAGCATTTT.

V is TRBV18 and J is TRBJ2-3; 10 nucleotides line up with TRBD2. Per the germline V gene, CDR1 is KGHSH and CDR2 is LQKENI. After removal of 5 bases from V and 2 bases from J, the junction contained 7 bases not matched to a gene. The CDR3 totals 16 residues. The chain's CDR3 is CASSSQAGGTTDTQYF. DNA of the CDR3: TGTGCCAGCTCATCGCAAGCGGGGGGGACCACAGATACGCAGTATTTT.

A few counts support this clone. This rearrangement joins TRBV6-6 to TRBJ1-4; 7 bases line up with TRBD1. CDR1 and CDR2 (germline): MNHNY, SVGAGI (reference sequence). V trimming: 7 bases; J trimming: 1 base; junction bases outside the gene matches: 9. This CDR3 has 16 amino acids. Here the CDR3 reads CASTPGGGRTNEKLFF. The CDR3 DNA reads TGTGCCAGCACCCCGGGAGGGGGCAGAACTAATGAAAAACTGTTTTTT.

This clone was seen only once. The chain joins TRBV30 to TRBJ2-7; 9 positions agree with TRBD1. The germline V gene has CDR1 GTSNPN and CDR2 SVGIG (reference sequence). This CDR3 has 14 amino acids. V lost 8 bases to trimming and J lost 1 base; unmatched junction nucleotides: 9. The CDR3: CAVRQGERSYEQYF. The CDR3 region has the DNA TGTGCCGTCAGACAGGGGGAACGATCCTACGAGCAGTACTTC.

The chain employs TRBV7-8 and TRBJ1-4; maybe TRBD1 (5 bases). Germline V gene sequence: CDR1 SGHVS, CDR2 FQNEAQ. The CDR3 extends over 15 amino acids. V lost 1 base to trimming and J lost 3 bases, with 9 bases between them. In DNA, the CDR3 is TGTGCCAGCAGCTTAGGGGCAGGGTCTAATGAAAAACTGTTTTTT. This gives the protein CASSLGAGSNEKLFF.

The chain is built from TRBV5-1 and TRBJ2-1, with 10 bases fitting TRBD2. Looked up from germline, CDR1 is SGHRS and CDR2 is YFSETQ. After removal of 0 bases from V and 5 bases from J, the junction contained 2 bases not matched to a gene. CDR3 size: 15 residues. The CDR3 reads CASSLEAGGHNEQFF. DNA for the CDR3: TGCGCCAGCAGCTTGGAAGCGGGGGGGCACAATGAGCAGTTCTTC. The variable domain in full, completed from reference TRBV5-1 and TRBJ2-1, reads KAGVTQTPRYLIKTRGQQVTLSCSPISGHRSVSWYQQTPGQGLQFLFEYFSETQRNKGNFPGRFSGRQFSNSRSEMNVSTLELGDSALYLCASSLEAGGHNEQFFGPGTRLTVL.

Note on this clone: The junction does not match germline at one end; this may be a read error. V is TRBV7-9 and J is TRBJ2-7, with a tentative D call TRBD2 (6 bases). The V gene's germline CDR1 is SEHNR and CDR2 FQNEAQ (reference sequence). The CDR3 length is 16 residues. The CDR3 here is CSSSPPGGVALYEQYF. In DNA form, the CDR3 reads TGTTCCAGCAGCCCTCCCGGAGGGGTCGCCCTCTACGAGCAGTACTTC.

In this sample, this clone turned up once. The rearrangement links TRBV7-3 to TRBJ2-7; D perhaps matches TRBD2 (5 bases). Between the trimmed V and J ends, which lost 5 bases and 5 bases, there was a span of 13 bases. The CDR3 length is 13 residues. The germline CDR1 and CDR2 sequences are SGHTA and FQGTGA. The CDR3: CASSLGGYDEQYF. Written as DNA, the CDR3 is TGTGCCAGCAGCCTAGGCGGGTACGACGAGCAGTACTTC.